The T cell receptor (beta chain) described here comes from a study of vaccination and CD4 T cells after COVID-19. As for the study in general: SARS-CoV-2, HCoV-NL63, HCoV-OC43 and HCoV-229E supplied the overlapping spike peptides used to stimulate cells. Each of the control cultures got a CEFX pool, an HIV-1 Nef pool, or no peptide.

Regarding treatment: approximately nine-day PBMC culture with coronavirus spike peptide pools or control peptides (ViraFEST assay). Before the COVID-19 pandemic (2011-2018), CD4+ T cells were obtained from the unexposed donor. Both day 3 and day 7 involved replacing half of the medium with fresh IL-2 medium. Four cold-coronavirus spikes, along with SARS-CoV-2 S/N, were used to probe unexposed-donor CD4+ T cells, cells permitting. Germline values: CDR1 SGHTS, CDR2 YDEGEE. The junction had 11 bases not matched to a gene; V was cut back by 4 bases and J by 0 bases. The CDR3 spans 18 residues. About this clonotype: Its target is unknown.

Sequencing of DNA taken from cultured CD4+ T cells relied on the Oncomine TCR Beta short-read assay. Researchers extracted genomic DNA from CD4+ T cells that had been cultured. TCRdb ran MiXCR on the PCR reads and lists one entry per CDR3 protein. The top ten hold 22% of the sample, which has about 9,100 distinct CDR3 sequences, around a third seen once. The V call is TRBV5-8, the J call TRBJ2-3, with 10 positions matching TRBD2. The source of this sequence is a human donor in good health. The sample taken for sequencing was CD4+ T cells from blood, cultured in vitro. The CDR3 DNA sequence: TGTGCCAGCAGCGTAGGACTAGCGGAAGTATCTAGCACAGATACGCAGTATTTT. Protein sequence: CASSVGLAEVSSTDTQYF.